Presented here are 8 T cell receptor beta chains from one specimen sequenced in a study of T cell clonality in common variable immunodeficiency. Study observations and caveats: In common variable immunodeficiency, TCR beta chains reportedly carried fewer deletions and N-nucleotide insertions.

Their recognized antigens are unknown. Profiled with immunoSEQ multiplex PCR; TCRdb holds only in-frame clones, not every one. The data show some 21,000 clones, with none appearing a single time. The sample taken for sequencing was peripheral blood mononuclear cells. The receptor source for this set is a human donor with common variable immunodeficiency.

This clone was seen repeatedly, ten times or more. The read falls 3 residues short of the CDR3 end, and the missing part is taken from the germline J gene. V gene TRBV30 combines with J gene TRBJ1-4; unclear D gene. The V end lost 1 base, the J end lost 0 bases, and 9 bases lay between the germline ends. CDR1 and CDR2 from the germline V gene are GTSNPN and SVGIG (reference sequence). The CDR3 extends over 15 amino acids. The CDR3 sequence is CAWSALTATNEKLFF. CDR3 bases read: TGTGCCTGGAGTGCTTTAACAGCAACTAATGAAAAA.

Comment on this clone: The CDR3 end falls 3 residues outside the read, so it is completed with the germline J gene. The genes are TRBV7-2 and TRBJ2-1, with D possibly being TRBD1 (5 bases). This CDR3 has 13 residues. Per the germline V gene, CDR1 is SGHTA and CDR2 is FQGNSA. The V and J ends lost 1 base and 4 bases respectively, with 5 bases between them. The CDR3 bases that were read are TGTGCCAGCAGCTTAGGACAGTACAATGAG. Its translation is CASSLGQYNE. The whole CDR3 is CASSLGQYNEQFF.

This clone was observed a few times. The read is 3 residues too short to cover the CDR3 end, so that end is filled in from the germline J gene. The V and J genes are TRBV2 and TRBJ2-3; TRBD2 matches 13 bases. Germline V gene data show CDR1 as SNHLY and CDR2 as FYNNEI. J lost 8 bases, V lost 8 bases, and 7 bases had no gene match. The CDR3 is made up of 14 amino acids. The CDR3 bases that were read are TGTGCCAGCCTACGGACTAGCGGGGGCGGTACG. Its protein is CASLRTSGGGT. The whole CDR3 reads CASLRTSGGGTQYF. Full variable domain (rest looked up from reference TRBV2 and TRBJ2-3): EPEVTQTPSHQVTQMGQEVILRCVPISNHLYFYWYRQILGQKVEFLVSFYNNEISEKSEIFDDQFSVERPDGSNFTLKIRSTKLEDSAMYFCASLRTSGGGTQYFGPGTRLTVL.

To note about this clone: The read gets to within 3 residues of the CDR3 end, and the germline J gene fills in the rest. The rearrangement uses TRBV7-2 and TRBJ1-2; no reliable D call. CDR3 size: 13 residues. Germline V gene data show CDR1 as SGHTA and CDR2 as FQGNSA. The covered CDR3 bases are TGTGCCAGCTCTGTTGGCAGCGAAGAGGGC. Protein: CASSVGSEEG. The complete CDR3 sequence is CASSVGSEEGYTF.

In this sample, this clone turned up a few times. The missing CDR3 end, 3 residues past where the read stops, is filled in from the germline J gene. V usage is TRBV19 and J usage is TRBJ2-2, with D tentatively TRBD1 (5 bases). Germline V gene lookup returns CDR1 LNHDA and CDR2 SQIVND (reference sequence). V lost 3 bases to trimming and J lost 3 bases, with 8 bases between them. There are 14 residues in the CDR3. The CDR3 sequence: CASSMRQYTGELFF. Partial CDR3 DNA: TGTGCCAGTAGTATGAGACAGTACACCGGGGAG.

Points on this clone: From the germline J gene comes the end of the CDR3, since the read stops 3 residues before it. V and J are TRBV19 and TRBJ1-4, with TRBD1 identical over 10 bases. The ends lost 3 bases at V and 8 bases at J; junction bases unmatched: 12. This CDR3 has 17 residues. The germline gives CDR1 LNHDA, CDR2 SQIVND (reference sequence). CDR3: CASSIPQRDRGSEKLFF. The CDR3 bases that were read are TGTGCCAGTAGTATCCCGCAACGGGACAGGGGATCCGAAAAA.

Worth noting for this clone: The junction differs from germline at one of its ends, possibly a read error. The read stops 3 residues short of the end of the CDR3; the missing end is completed from the germline J gene. V is TRBV7-3 and J is TRBJ2-5; no reliable D call. The germline gives CDR1 SGHTA, CDR2 FQGTGA. The CDR3 is 13 amino acids. CDR3 DNA, as far as it was read: TGTGCCAGCAACTTATCAGAACAGGAGACC. The encoded protein is CASNLSEQET. The complete CDR3 sequence is CASNLSEQETQYF.

Details on this clone: With the read ending 3 residues before the CDR3 end, the germline J gene is used to fill in that end. J is TRBJ1-3 and V is TRBV19, with a possible D match to TRBD1 (6 bases). Germline CDR1 is LNHDA and CDR2 is SQIVND (reference sequence). Trimming cost V 3 bases and J 1 base, with 13 bases left between them. This CDR3 has 16 amino acids. The DNA read from the CDR3 is TGTGCCAGTAGTATTACCGGACAGCTTTCTGGAAACACC. This translates into CASSITGQLSGNT. The whole CDR3 protein reads CASSITGQLSGNTIYF.